This TCR beta chain was obtained from a study of lung T cells in sarcoidosis with Löfgren's syndrome. The germline gives CDR1 MDHEN, CDR2 SYDVKM. The CDR3 adds up to 14 amino acids, both ends counted. Regarding this clonotype: The conserved phenylalanine or tryptophan is not found at the CDR3 terminus, so this likely reflects a read error. Because the CDR3's place on the DNA is in doubt, the DNA is left out and the CDR3 is given as listed by TCRdb.

Using its own MiXCR run on the reads, TCRdb lists one record per CDR3 protein. This table has some 18,000 distinct CDR3 sequences, approximately 21% appearing once. The TCR originated in a human donor with sarcoidosis (Löfgren's syndrome or another form), or a control subject (not recorded which). The sample was CD4+ T cells from PBMCs. The chain is built from TRBV28 and TRBJ1-5. The CDR3 loop is CASSRQSSNQPHHS.